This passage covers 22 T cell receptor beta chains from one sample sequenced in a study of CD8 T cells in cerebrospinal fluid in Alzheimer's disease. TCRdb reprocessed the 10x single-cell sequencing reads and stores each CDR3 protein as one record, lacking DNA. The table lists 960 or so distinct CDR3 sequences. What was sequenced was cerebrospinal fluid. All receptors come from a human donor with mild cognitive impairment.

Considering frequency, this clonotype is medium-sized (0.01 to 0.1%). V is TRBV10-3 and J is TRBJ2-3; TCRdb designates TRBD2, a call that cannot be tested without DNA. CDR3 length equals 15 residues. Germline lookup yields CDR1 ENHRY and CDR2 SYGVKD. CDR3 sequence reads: CAISRLAGITDTQYF.

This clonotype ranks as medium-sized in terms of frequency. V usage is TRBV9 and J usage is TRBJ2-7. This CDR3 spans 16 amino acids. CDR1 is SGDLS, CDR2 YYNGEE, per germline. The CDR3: CASSVGGDSYSYEQYF.

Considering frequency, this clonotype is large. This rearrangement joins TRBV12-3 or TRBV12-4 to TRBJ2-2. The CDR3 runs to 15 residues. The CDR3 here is CASSLMGANTGELFF.

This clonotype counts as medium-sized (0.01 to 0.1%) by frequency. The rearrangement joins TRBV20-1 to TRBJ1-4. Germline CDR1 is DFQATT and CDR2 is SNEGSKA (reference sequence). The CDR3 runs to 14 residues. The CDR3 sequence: CSARPGGPNEKLFF.

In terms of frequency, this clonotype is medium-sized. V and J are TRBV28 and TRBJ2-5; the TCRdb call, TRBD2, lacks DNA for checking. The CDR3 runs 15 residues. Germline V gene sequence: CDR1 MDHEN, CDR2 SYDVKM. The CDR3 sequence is CASSSPPPAGETQYF.

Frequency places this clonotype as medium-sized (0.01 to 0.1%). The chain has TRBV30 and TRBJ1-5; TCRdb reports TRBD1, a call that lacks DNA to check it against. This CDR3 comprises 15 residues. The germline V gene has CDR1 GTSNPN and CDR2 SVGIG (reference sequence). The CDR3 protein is CAWSKKTPGPQPQHF.

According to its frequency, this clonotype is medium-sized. The CDR3 is CSAPLPAGGRNEQYF. The chain is built from TRBV20-1 and TRBJ2-7; TCRdb lists TRBD2, though no DNA is available to test this call. The CDR3 extends over 15 amino acids. Germline CDR1 reads DFQATT; CDR2 reads SNEGSKA (reference sequence).

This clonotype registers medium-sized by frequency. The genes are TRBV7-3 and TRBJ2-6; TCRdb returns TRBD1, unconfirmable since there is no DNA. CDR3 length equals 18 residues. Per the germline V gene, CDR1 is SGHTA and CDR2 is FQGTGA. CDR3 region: CASSLTARGYVGANVLTF. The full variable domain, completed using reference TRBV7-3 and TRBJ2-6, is GAGVSQTPSNKVTEKGKYVELRCDPISGHTALYWYRQSLGQGPEFLIYFQGTGAADDSGLPNDRFFAVRPEGSVSTLKIQRTERGDSAVYLCASSLTARGYVGANVLTFGAGSRLTVL.

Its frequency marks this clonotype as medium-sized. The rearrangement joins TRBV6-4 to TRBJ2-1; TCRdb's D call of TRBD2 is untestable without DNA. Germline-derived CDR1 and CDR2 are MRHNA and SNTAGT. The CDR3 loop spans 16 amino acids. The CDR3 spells CASSREREFSYNEQFF.

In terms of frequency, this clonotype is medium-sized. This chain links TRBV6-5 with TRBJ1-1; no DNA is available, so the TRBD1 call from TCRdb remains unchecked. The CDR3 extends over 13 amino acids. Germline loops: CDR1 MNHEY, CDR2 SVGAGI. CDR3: CASSYHTGFEAFF.

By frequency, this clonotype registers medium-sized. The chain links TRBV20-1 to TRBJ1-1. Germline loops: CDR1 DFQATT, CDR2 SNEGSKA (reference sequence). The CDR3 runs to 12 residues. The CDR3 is CSAADGNGEAFF.

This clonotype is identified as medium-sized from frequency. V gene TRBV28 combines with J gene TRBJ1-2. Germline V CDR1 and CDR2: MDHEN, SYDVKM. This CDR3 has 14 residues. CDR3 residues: CATAGGGPNYGYTF.

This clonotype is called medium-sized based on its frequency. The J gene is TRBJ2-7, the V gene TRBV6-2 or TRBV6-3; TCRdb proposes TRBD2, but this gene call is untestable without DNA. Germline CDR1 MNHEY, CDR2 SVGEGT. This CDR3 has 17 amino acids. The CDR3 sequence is CASRPATRGRSSYEQYF.

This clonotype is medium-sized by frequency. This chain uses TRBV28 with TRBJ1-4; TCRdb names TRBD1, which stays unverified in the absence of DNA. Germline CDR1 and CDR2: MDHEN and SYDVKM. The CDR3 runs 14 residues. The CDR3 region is CASSLMGDGEKLFF.

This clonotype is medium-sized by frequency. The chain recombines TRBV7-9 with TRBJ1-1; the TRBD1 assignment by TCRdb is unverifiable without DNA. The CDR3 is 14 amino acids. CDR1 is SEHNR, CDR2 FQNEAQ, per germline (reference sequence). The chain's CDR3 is CASSLNRVNTEAFF.

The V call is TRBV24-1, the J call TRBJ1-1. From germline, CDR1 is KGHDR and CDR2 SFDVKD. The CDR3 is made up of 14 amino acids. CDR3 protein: CAPVRHRYNTEAFF.

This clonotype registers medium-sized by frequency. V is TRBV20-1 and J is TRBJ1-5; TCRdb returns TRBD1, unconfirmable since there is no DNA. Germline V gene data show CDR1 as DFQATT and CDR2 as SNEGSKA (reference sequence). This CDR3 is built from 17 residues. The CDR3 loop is CSARDLYRGGWDQPQHF.

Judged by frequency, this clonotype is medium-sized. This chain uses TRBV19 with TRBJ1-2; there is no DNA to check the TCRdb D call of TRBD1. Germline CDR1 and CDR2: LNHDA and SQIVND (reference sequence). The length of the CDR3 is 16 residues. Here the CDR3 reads CASSIELPSGNYGYTF. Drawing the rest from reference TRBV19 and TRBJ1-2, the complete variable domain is DGGITQSPKYLFRKEGQNVTLSCEQNLNHDAMYWYRQDPGQGLRLIYYSQIVNDFQKGDIAEGYSVSREKKESFPLTVTSAQKNPTAFYLCASSIELPSGNYGYTFGSGTRLTVV.

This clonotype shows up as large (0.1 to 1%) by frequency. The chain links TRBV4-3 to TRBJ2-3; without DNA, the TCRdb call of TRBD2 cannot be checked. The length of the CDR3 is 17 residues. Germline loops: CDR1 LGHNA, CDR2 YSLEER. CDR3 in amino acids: CASSQEIAGGSADTQYF.

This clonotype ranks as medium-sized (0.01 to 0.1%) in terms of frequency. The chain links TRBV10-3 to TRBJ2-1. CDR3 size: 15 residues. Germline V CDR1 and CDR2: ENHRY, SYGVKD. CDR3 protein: CAISESGGSYNEQFF.

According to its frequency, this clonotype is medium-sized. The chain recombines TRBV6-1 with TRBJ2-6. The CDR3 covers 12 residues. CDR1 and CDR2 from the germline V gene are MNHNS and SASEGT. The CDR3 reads CASRLGRNVLTF.

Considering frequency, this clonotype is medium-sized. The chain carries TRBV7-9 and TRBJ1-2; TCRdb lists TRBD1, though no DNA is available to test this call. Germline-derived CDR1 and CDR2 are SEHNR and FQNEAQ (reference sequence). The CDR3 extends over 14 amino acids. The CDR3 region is CASSSDRGAYGYTF.